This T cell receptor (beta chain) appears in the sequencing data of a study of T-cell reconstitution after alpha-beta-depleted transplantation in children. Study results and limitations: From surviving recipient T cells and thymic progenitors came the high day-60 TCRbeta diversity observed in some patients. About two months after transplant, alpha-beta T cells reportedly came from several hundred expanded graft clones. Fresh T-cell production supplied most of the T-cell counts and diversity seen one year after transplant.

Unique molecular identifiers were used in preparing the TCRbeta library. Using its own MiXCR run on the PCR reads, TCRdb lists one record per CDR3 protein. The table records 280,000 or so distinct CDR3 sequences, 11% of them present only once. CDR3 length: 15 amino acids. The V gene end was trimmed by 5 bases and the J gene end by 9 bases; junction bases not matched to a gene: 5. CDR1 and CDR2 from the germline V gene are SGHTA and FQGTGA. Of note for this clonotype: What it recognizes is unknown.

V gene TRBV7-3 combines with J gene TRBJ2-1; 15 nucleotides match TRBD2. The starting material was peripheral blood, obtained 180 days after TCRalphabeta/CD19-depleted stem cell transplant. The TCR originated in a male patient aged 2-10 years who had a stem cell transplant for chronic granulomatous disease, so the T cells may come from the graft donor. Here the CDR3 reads CASSGLAGGGVEQFF. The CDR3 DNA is TGTGCCAGCAGCGGACTAGCGGGAGGGGGGGTTGAGCAGTTCTTC.